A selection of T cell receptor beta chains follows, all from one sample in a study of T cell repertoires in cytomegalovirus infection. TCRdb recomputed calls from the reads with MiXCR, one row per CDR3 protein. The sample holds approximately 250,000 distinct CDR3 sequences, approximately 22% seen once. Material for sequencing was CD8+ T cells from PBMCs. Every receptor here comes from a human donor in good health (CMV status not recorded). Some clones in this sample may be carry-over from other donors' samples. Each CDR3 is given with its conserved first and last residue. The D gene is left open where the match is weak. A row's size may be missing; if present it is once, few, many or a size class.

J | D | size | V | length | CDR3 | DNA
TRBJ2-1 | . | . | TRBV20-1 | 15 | CSARDLLGQNNEQFF | TGCAGTGCTAGAGATCTCTTAGGACAGAACAATGAGCAGTTCTTC
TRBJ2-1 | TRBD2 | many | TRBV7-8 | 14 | CASSSTSGENEQFF | TGTGCCAGCAGCTCTACTAGCGGGGAGAATGAGCAGTTCTTC
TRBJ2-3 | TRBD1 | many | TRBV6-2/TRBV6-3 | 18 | CASSLSVWTGLITDTQYF | TGTGCCAGCAGCCTGAGCGTGTGGACAGGACTCATCACAGATACGCAGTATTTT
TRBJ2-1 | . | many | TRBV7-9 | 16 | CASSTTGTVSYNEQFF | TGTGCCAGCAGCACAACCGGGACGGTCTCCTACAATGAGCAGTTCTTC
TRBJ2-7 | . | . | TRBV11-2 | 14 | CASSLGWGNYEQYF | TGTGCCAGCAGCTTAGGTTGGGGGAACTACGAGCAGTACTTC
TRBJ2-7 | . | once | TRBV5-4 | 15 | CASSLEGEGVYEQYF | TGTGCCAGCAGCTTGGAAGGGGAGGGGGTCTACGAGCAGTACTTC
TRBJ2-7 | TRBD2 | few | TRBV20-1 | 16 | CSARDPVEGLLYEQYF | TGCAGTGCTAGAGATCCAGTCGAGGGACTACTTTACGAGCAGTACTTC
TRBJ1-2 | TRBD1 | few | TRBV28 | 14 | CASSFYTTGDGYTF | TGTGCCAGCAGTTTCTATACCACAGGGGATGGCTACACCTTC
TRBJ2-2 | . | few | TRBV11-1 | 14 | CASSLDEVAGELFF | TGTGCCAGCAGCTTAGATGAGGTTGCCGGGGAGCTGTTTTTT
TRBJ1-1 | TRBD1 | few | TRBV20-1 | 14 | CSKGTASMNTEAFF | TGCAGTAAAGGGACAGCCTCAATGAACACTGAAGCTTTCTTT
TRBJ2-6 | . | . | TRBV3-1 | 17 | CASSQEGAGSGANVLTF | TGTGCCAGCAGCCAAGAGGGGGCCGGCTCTGGGGCCAACGTCCTGACTTTC
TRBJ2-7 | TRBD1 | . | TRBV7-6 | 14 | CASSSGTGNHEQYF | TGTGCCAGCAGCTCCGGGACAGGGAACCACGAGCAGTACTTC
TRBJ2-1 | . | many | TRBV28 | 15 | CASSLSQGMHNEQFF | TGTGCCAGCAGTTTATCCCAGGGGATGCACAATGAGCAGTTCTTC
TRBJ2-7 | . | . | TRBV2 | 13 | CATQGGPNYEQYF | TGTGCCACCCAGGGGGGACCTAACTACGAGCAGTACTTC
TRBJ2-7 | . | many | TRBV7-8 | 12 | CAVESSSYEQYF | TGTGCTGTGGAAAGCAGCTCCTACGAGCAGTACTTC
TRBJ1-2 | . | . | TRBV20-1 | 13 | CSARDGGSYGYTF | TGCAGTGCTAGAGATGGGGGGAGCTATGGCTACACCTTC
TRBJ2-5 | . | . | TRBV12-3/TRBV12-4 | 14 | CASSLLAYLETQYF | TGTGCCAGCAGTTTGTTGGCCTACCTAGAGACCCAGTACTTC
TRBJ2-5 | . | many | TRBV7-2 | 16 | CASSFILPDYQETQYF | TGTGCCAGCAGCTTTATTCTTCCGGATTACCAAGAGACCCAGTACTTC
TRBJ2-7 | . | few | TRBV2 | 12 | CASRGRVDEQYF | TGTGCCAGCAGGGGCAGGGTGGACGAGCAGTACTTC
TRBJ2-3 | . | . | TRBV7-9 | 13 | CASSTTETDTQYF | TGTGCCAGCAGTACTACAGAGACTGATACGCAGTATTTT
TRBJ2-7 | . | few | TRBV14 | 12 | CASSRGAYEQYF | TGTGCCAGCAGCCGGGGGGCCTACGAGCAGTACTTC
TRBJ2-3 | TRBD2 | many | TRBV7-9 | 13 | CASSGGDTDTQYF | TGTGCCAGCAGCGGGGGGGACACAGATACGCAGTATTTT
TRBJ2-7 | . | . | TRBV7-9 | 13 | CASSFLPQPEQYF | TGTGCCAGCAGCTTTCTTCCTCAACCAGAGCAGTACTTC
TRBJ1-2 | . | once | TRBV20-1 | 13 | CSALQTYNYGYTF | TGCAGTGCTCTTCAAACTTATAACTATGGCTACACCTTC
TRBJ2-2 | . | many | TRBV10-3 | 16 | CAISGNPYRNTGELFF | TGTGCCATCAGTGGGAATCCTTATCGGAACACCGGGGAGCTGTTTTTT
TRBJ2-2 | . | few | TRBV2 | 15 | CASSESRMVAGELFF | TGTGCCAGCAGTGAAAGCAGGATGGTAGCCGGGGAGCTGTTTTTT
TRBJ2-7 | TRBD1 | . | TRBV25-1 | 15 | CASARDRPSSYEQYF | TGTGCCAGCGCCCGGGACAGGCCAAGCTCCTACGAGCAGTACTTC
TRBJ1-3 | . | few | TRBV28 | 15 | CASQLLGFSGNTIYF | TGTGCCAGCCAACTTTTGGGATTCTCTGGAAACACCATATATTTT
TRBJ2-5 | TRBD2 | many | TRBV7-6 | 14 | CASSLRTGGETQYF | TGTGCCAGCAGCCTCCGGACGGGGGGTGAGACCCAGTACTTC
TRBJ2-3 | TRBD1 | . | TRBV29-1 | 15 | CSVEDPGQGTDTQYF | TGCAGCGTTGAAGACCCGGGACAGGGAACGGATACGCAGTATTTT
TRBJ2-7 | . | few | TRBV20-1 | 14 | CSARVWQGLYEQYF | TGCAGTGCTAGAGTATGGCAGGGTTTATACGAGCAGTACTTC
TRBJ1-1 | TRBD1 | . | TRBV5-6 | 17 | CASSPEGQGSWWTEAFF | TGTGCCAGCAGCCCGGAGGGACAGGGGAGCTGGTGGACTGAAGCTTTCTTT
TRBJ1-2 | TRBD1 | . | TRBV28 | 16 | CASSLLRTGAPSGYTF | TGTGCCAGCAGTTTACTGAGGACAGGGGCGCCGAGTGGCTACACCTTC
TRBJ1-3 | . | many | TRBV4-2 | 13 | CASSQDEGNTIYF | TGTGCCAGCAGCCAAGACGAGGGAAACACCATATATTTT
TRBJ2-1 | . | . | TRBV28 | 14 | CASSFGPRYNEQFF | TGTGCCAGCAGTTTCGGGCCGAGATACAATGAGCAGTTCTTC
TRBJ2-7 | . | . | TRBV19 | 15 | CASSPRRDRAYEQYF | TGTGCCAGTAGTCCCCGCCGGGACCGTGCCTACGAGCAGTACTTC
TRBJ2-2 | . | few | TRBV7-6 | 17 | CASSSAQGGSYTGELFF | TGTGCCAGCAGTTCGGCCCAGGGGGGCAGCTACACCGGGGAGCTGTTTTTT
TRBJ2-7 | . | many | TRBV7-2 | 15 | CASSSPGTNPYEQYF | TGTGCCAGCAGCTCCCCCGGGACAAATCCCTACGAGCAGTACTTC
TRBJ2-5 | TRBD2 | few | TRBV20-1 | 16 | CSARELAGLRWETQYF | TGCAGTGCTAGAGAATTAGCGGGTCTTCGGTGGGAGACCCAGTACTTC
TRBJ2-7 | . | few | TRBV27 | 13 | CASSLSQGFEQYF | TGTGCCAGCAGTTTATCACAGGGCTTCGAGCAGTACTTC
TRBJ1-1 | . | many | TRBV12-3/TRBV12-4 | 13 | CASSSFWNTEAFF | TGTGCCAGCAGTTCATTTTGGAACACTGAAGCTTTCTTT
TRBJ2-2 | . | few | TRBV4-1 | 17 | CASSPLGTAVQNGELFF | TGCGCCAGCAGCCCCCTCGGGACGGCTGTGCAAAACGGGGAGCTGTTTTTT
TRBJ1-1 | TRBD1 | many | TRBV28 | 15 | CASSLLGQGDTEAFF | TGTGCCAGCAGTTTACTAGGACAGGGCGACACTGAAGCTTTCTTT
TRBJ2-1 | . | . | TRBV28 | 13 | CASSFLDLREQFF | TGTGCCAGCAGTTTCCTGGACCTCAGGGAGCAGTTCTTC
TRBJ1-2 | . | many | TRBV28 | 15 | CASSSPRWSVSGYTF | TGTGCCAGCTCATCCCCTCGGTGGTCGGTCTCTGGCTACACCTTC
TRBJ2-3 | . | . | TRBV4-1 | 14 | CASTTVRNTDTQYF | TGCGCCAGCACCACAGTTCGAAACACAGATACGCAGTATTTT
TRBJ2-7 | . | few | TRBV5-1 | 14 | CASSLTSGNYEQYF | TGCGCCAGCAGCTTGACGTCAGGGAACTACGAGCAGTACTTC
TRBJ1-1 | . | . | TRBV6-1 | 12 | CASIWGGVESFF | TGTGCCAGCATATGGGGAGGGGTTGAATCTTTCTTT
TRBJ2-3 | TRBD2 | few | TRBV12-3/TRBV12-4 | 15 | CASTPTSGGRDTQYF | TGTGCCAGCACCCCGACTAGCGGGGGGCGGGATACGCAGTATTTT
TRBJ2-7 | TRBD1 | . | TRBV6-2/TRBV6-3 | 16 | CASSYPGQGSHCEQYF | TGTGCCAGCAGTTACCCGGGACAGGGGTCACACTGCGAGCAGTACTTC
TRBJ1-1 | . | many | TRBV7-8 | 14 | CASSSWEGGTEAFF | TGTGCCAGCAGCTCTTGGGAGGGAGGCACTGAAGCTTTCTTT
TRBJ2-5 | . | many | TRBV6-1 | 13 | CASSERQQETQYF | TGTGCCAGCAGTGAAAGGCAGCAAGAGACCCAGTACTTC
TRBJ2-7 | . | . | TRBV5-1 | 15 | CASSLEGQRYYEQYF | TGCGCCAGCAGCTTGGAAGGACAGAGATACTACGAGCAGTACTTC
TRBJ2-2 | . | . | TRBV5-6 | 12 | CASSLPGLELFF | TGTGCCAGCAGCTTGCCGGGGTTGGAGCTGTTTTTT